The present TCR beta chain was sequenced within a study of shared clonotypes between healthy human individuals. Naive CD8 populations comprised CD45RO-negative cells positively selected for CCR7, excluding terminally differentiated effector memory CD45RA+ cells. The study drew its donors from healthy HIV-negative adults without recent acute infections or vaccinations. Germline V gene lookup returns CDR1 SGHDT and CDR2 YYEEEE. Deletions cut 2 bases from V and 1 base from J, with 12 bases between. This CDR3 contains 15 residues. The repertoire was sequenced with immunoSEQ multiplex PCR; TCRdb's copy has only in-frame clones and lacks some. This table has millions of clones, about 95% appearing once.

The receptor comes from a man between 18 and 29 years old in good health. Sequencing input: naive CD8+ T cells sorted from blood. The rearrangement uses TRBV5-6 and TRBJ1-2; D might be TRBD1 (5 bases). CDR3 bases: TGTGCCAGCAGCTTCGGGACGGTGATTAACTATGGCTACACCTTC. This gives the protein CASSFGTVINYGYTF.